Listed below are T cell receptor beta chains from one sample, sequenced in a study of T cell responses to AZD1222 COVID-19 vaccine. Libraries were prepared by immunoSEQ multiplex PCR; TCRdb keeps only in-frame clonotypes and omits some of them. The data hold about 83,000 clones, with roughly 85% observed a single time. This specimen was peripheral blood, taken 28 days after the second AZD1222 dose. These receptors were taken from an adult who received the AZD1222 COVID-19 vaccine. Both conserved end residues are part of each CDR3. Each record gives: D gene, V gene, J gene, clone size, CDR3 protein. A D gene is named only where the DNA matches it firmly. Some rows mark clone size as missing; the rest say once, few, many or name a class of expanded clone.

d_call: .
v_call: TRBV7-2
j_call: TRBJ2-3
clone_size: once
cdr3_aa: CASRSGLATDTQYF

d_call: TRBD2
v_call: TRBV18
j_call: TRBJ2-3
clone_size: .
cdr3_aa: CASSRGTSGTGDTQYF

d_call: TRBD2
v_call: TRBV10-1
j_call: TRBJ2-1
clone_size: .
cdr3_aa: CASSEGAGGPTGQFF

d_call: .
v_call: TRBV6-2/TRBV6-3
j_call: TRBJ1-2
clone_size: .
cdr3_aa: CASSSGSYGYTF

d_call: .
v_call: TRBV5-1
j_call: TRBJ1-1
clone_size: .
cdr3_aa: CASSPRRGNMNTEAFF

d_call: .
v_call: TRBV10-3
j_call: TRBJ1-5
clone_size: few
cdr3_aa: CAISEGRGGQPQHF

d_call: TRBD1
v_call: TRBV5-4
j_call: TRBJ1-5
clone_size: once
cdr3_aa: CASSLGTGLNQPQHF

d_call: .
v_call: TRBV7-9
j_call: TRBJ1-2
clone_size: few
cdr3_aa: CASSSIGGYTF

d_call: .
v_call: TRBV5-4
j_call: TRBJ1-1
clone_size: .
cdr3_aa: CASSFSQNTEAFF

d_call: .
v_call: TRBV7-5
j_call: TRBJ1-2
clone_size: .
cdr3_aa: CVRSFQKTGSRGASYGYTF

d_call: TRBD2
v_call: TRBV7-2
j_call: TRBJ2-7
clone_size: .
cdr3_aa: CASSPRTSGTYEQYF

d_call: .
v_call: TRBV18
j_call: TRBJ1-1
clone_size: .
cdr3_aa: CASSPSHMNTEAFF

d_call: .
v_call: TRBV28
j_call: TRBJ1-6
clone_size: .
cdr3_aa: CASRSAGTAVNSPLHF

d_call: .
v_call: TRBV12-3/TRBV12-4
j_call: TRBJ1-1
clone_size: .
cdr3_aa: CASSPALNTEAFF

d_call: TRBD2
v_call: TRBV6-2/TRBV6-3
j_call: TRBJ2-1
clone_size: once
cdr3_aa: CASSYPLAGDRNEQFF

d_call: TRBD1
v_call: TRBV7-2
j_call: TRBJ2-2
clone_size: .
cdr3_aa: CASSQKRTGGFTGELFF

d_call: TRBD1
v_call: TRBV6-4
j_call: TRBJ2-6
clone_size: .
cdr3_aa: CASSDSRGLGANVLTF

d_call: .
v_call: TRBV2
j_call: TRBJ2-7
clone_size: .
cdr3_aa: CASTGGYEQYF

d_call: .
v_call: TRBV27
j_call: TRBJ1-2
clone_size: .
cdr3_aa: CASSLIGNPGGYTF

d_call: .
v_call: TRBV28
j_call: TRBJ2-1
clone_size: .
cdr3_aa: CASSLSGLGANEQFF

d_call: .
v_call: TRBV11-2
j_call: TRBJ1-1
clone_size: .
cdr3_aa: CASSPSSRTEAFF

d_call: .
v_call: TRBV11-2
j_call: TRBJ2-7
clone_size: .
cdr3_aa: CASSPIGGLLSYEQYF

d_call: .
v_call: TRBV5-1
j_call: TRBJ2-2
clone_size: .
cdr3_aa: CASSLTGGSPTGELFF

d_call: .
v_call: TRBV3-1/TRBV3-2
j_call: TRBJ1-3
clone_size: .
cdr3_aa: CASRIPPRAGYF

d_call: .
v_call: TRBV9
j_call: TRBJ1-1
clone_size: .
cdr3_aa: CASSGISMNTEAFF

d_call: .
v_call: TRBV29-1
j_call: TRBJ2-2
clone_size: .
cdr3_aa: CSVEGAGNTGELFF

d_call: .
v_call: TRBV7-2
j_call: TRBJ1-1
clone_size: .
cdr3_aa: CASRGNTEAFF

d_call: .
v_call: TRBV5-1
j_call: TRBJ1-6
clone_size: few
cdr3_aa: CASSPDSGNSPLHF

d_call: TRBD2
v_call: TRBV29-1
j_call: TRBJ2-5
clone_size: .
cdr3_aa: CSVEDGTSLYQETQYF

d_call: .
v_call: TRBV28
j_call: TRBJ1-2
clone_size: .
cdr3_aa: CASSGRDGGDYGYTF

d_call: .
v_call: TRBV11-2
j_call: TRBJ2-5
clone_size: .
cdr3_aa: CASSSWESQETQYF

d_call: .
v_call: TRBV19
j_call: TRBJ2-7
clone_size: .
cdr3_aa: CASSLDKGYEQYF

d_call: .
v_call: TRBV7-3
j_call: TRBJ1-1
clone_size: .
cdr3_aa: CASSPAPGVGTEAFF

d_call: .
v_call: TRBV5-1
j_call: TRBJ1-1
clone_size: .
cdr3_aa: CASSLEASGSEAFF

d_call: .
v_call: TRBV30
j_call: TRBJ1-2
clone_size: .
cdr3_aa: CAWSVPSAPSSYGYTF

d_call: .
v_call: TRBV28
j_call: TRBJ1-4
clone_size: .
cdr3_aa: CASRATARNEKLFF

d_call: .
v_call: TRBV12-3/TRBV12-4
j_call: TRBJ1-4
clone_size: .
cdr3_aa: CASSPGQNEKLFF

d_call: .
v_call: TRBV29-1
j_call: TRBJ2-7
clone_size: .
cdr3_aa: CSELSLCCEQYF

d_call: TRBD1
v_call: TRBV28
j_call: TRBJ1-5
clone_size: .
cdr3_aa: CASSSGQGRNQPQHF

d_call: .
v_call: TRBV19
j_call: TRBJ1-5
clone_size: .
cdr3_aa: CASSPRTDYSNQPQHF

d_call: TRBD1
v_call: TRBV5-6
j_call: TRBJ1-1
clone_size: medium-sized
cdr3_aa: CASSMDREDTEAFF

d_call: .
v_call: TRBV18
j_call: TRBJ2-7
clone_size: .
cdr3_aa: CASSPRSSYEQYF

d_call: TRBD1
v_call: TRBV28
j_call: TRBJ2-7
clone_size: .
cdr3_aa: CASSGQGGTYEQYF

d_call: .
v_call: TRBV6-5
j_call: TRBJ1-3
clone_size: .
cdr3_aa: CASHRLSGNTIYF

d_call: TRBD1
v_call: TRBV5-1
j_call: TRBJ2-5
clone_size: .
cdr3_aa: CASSLDALNRGKRTQYF

d_call: TRBD1
v_call: TRBV14
j_call: TRBJ1-4
clone_size: .
cdr3_aa: CASSTQGAQKLFF

d_call: .
v_call: TRBV6-6
j_call: TRBJ2-5
clone_size: .
cdr3_aa: CASSYSSLGETQYF

d_call: .
v_call: TRBV5-1
j_call: TRBJ1-1
clone_size: .
cdr3_aa: CASSSDRLEAFF

d_call: TRBD1
v_call: TRBV19
j_call: TRBJ2-7
clone_size: .
cdr3_aa: CASNPGQDSYEQYF

d_call: .
v_call: TRBV5-1
j_call: TRBJ1-2
clone_size: few
cdr3_aa: CASSLQTGEGYGYTF

d_call: .
v_call: TRBV19
j_call: TRBJ1-1
clone_size: .
cdr3_aa: CASITRGLGTEAFF